These T cell receptor beta chains were read from a single sample in a study of T cell responses to AZD1222 COVID-19 vaccine. TCRdb keeps only in-frame clones here, not all; method: immunoSEQ multiplex PCR. The profile shows about 110,000 clones, around nine tenths of them singletons. Material: peripheral blood, obtained on day 0 of MenACWY control vaccination. These receptor sequences come from an adult in good health. The CDR3 runs from the conserved cysteine through the conserved F or W. The order of the fields is V gene, clone size, J gene, D gene, CDR3 protein, CDR3 DNA. D genes are given only for firm matches. Not all rows give a size; the values are once, few, many and, for expanded clones, a class.

V: TRBV5-1; size: .; J: TRBJ1-2; D: .; CDR3: CASSLETGNYGYTF; DNA: TGCGCCAGCAGCTTGGAAACAGGGAACTATGGCTACACCTTC
V: TRBV27; size: .; J: TRBJ1-2; D: TRBD1; CDR3: CASSSPDRIHGYTF; DNA: TGTGCCAGCAGTTCTCCGGACAGGATCCATGGCTACACCTTC
V: TRBV29-1; size: once; J: TRBJ2-2; D: .; CDR3: CSVESGAVTGELFF; DNA: TGCAGCGTTGAATCGGGGGCGGTCACCGGGGAGCTGTTTTTT
V: TRBV29-1; size: once; J: TRBJ1-2; D: .; CDR3: CSVEESSVGAYGYTF; DNA: TGCAGCGTTGAGGAATCATCCGTGGGGGCGTATGGCTACACCTTC
V: TRBV4-3; size: .; J: TRBJ1-4; D: .; CDR3: CASSQGGFATNEKLFF; DNA: TGCGCCAGCAGCCAAGGAGGTTTTGCAACTAATGAAAAACTGTTTTTT
V: TRBV30; size: .; J: TRBJ1-2; D: .; CDR3: CAWSVLGRGGGYTF; DNA: TGTGCCTGGAGTGTACTGGGTAGGGGTGGAGGCTACACCTTC
V: TRBV6-5; size: .; J: TRBJ1-2; D: .; CDR3: CASRPWTAYGYTF; DNA: TGTGCCAGCAGGCCATGGACGGCCTATGGCTACACCTTC
V: TRBV5-8; size: .; J: TRBJ2-1; D: TRBD2; CDR3: CASSFERGGPNEQFF; DNA: TGTGCCAGCAGCTTCGAGCGGGGGGGCCCCAATGAGCAGTTCTTC
V: TRBV9; size: .; J: TRBJ1-1; D: .; CDR3: CASSPRRDYTEAFF; DNA: TGTGCCAGCAGCCCGCGACGGGACTACACTGAAGCTTTCTTT
V: TRBV2; size: .; J: TRBJ2-7; D: TRBD1; CDR3: CASLGTGGADEQYF; DNA: TGTGCCAGCTTAGGGACAGGGGGGGCCGACGAGCAGTACTTC
V: TRBV5-1; size: .; J: TRBJ2-7; D: TRBD2; CDR3: CASSLALAGDEQYF; DNA: TGCGCCAGCAGCTTGGCCCTAGCGGGGGACGAGCAGTACTTC
V: TRBV6-5; size: .; J: TRBJ2-1; D: TRBD2; CDR3: CASSFRNSGGAREQFF; DNA: TGTGCCAGCAGTTTCCGAAATAGCGGGGGGGCCCGTGAGCAGTTCTTC
V: TRBV4-1; size: .; J: TRBJ1-5; D: .; CDR3: CASSQFPTGPQPQHF; DNA: TGCGCCAGCAGCCAATTCCCCACAGGGCCACAGCCCCAGCATTTT
V: TRBV2; size: .; J: TRBJ1-4; D: TRBD1; CDR3: CASDREANEKLFF; DNA: TGTGCCAGCGACAGGGAGGCTAATGAAAAACTGTTTTTT
V: TRBV18; size: .; J: TRBJ1-4; D: .; CDR3: CASSPPPQGTNEKLFF; DNA: TGTGCCAGCTCACCACCGCCCCAAGGAACTAATGAAAAACTGTTTTTT
V: TRBV5-1; size: .; J: TRBJ1-2; D: .; CDR3: CASSFKGPNYTF; DNA: TGCGCCAGCAGCTTTAAGGGACCGAACTACACCTTC
V: TRBV2; size: .; J: TRBJ1-2; D: TRBD1; CDR3: CASSGTGGPYGYTF; DNA: TGTGCCAGCAGTGGGACAGGAGGACCCTATGGCTACACCTTC
V: TRBV12-3/TRBV12-4; size: .; J: TRBJ1-5; D: .; CDR3: CASSFTLQPQHF; DNA: TGTGCCAGCAGTTTTACTCTTCAGCCCCAGCATTTT
V: TRBV10-1; size: .; J: TRBJ2-2; D: .; CDR3: CASREQGTGELFF; DNA: TGCGCCAGCAGAGAGCAGGGGACCGGGGAGCTGTTTTTT
V: TRBV6-5; size: .; J: TRBJ2-1; D: .; CDR3: CASSYSSAEQFF; DNA: TGTGCCAGCAGTTACTCGAGTGCTGAGCAGTTCTTC
V: TRBV2; size: .; J: TRBJ2-7; D: .; CDR3: CASSPRDTPYEQYF; DNA: TGTGCCAGCAGTCCCCGGGACACACCCTACGAGCAGTACTTC
V: TRBV3-1/TRBV3-2; size: .; J: TRBJ2-3; D: .; CDR3: CASSQGGRTLPDTQYF; DNA: TGTGCCAGCAGCCAAGGGGGTCGGACTCTCCCAGATACGCAGTATTTT
V: TRBV5-4; size: .; J: TRBJ2-1; D: .; CDR3: CASSYKIGQAGNEQFF; DNA: TGTGCCAGCAGCTACAAAATAGGACAGGCGGGGAATGAGCAGTTCTTC
V: TRBV12-3/TRBV12-4; size: .; J: TRBJ1-1; D: .; CDR3: CASSFQGSKAFF; DNA: TGTGCCAGCAGTTTTCAGGGATCTAAAGCTTTCTTT
V: TRBV7-6; size: .; J: TRBJ1-1; D: .; CDR3: CASSPPGVTGTEAFF; DNA: TGTGCCAGCAGCCCTCCCGGGGTGACGGGCACTGAAGCTTTCTTT
V: TRBV27; size: once; J: TRBJ2-1; D: .; CDR3: CASSLIWGNPYNEQFF; DNA: TGTGCCAGCAGTTTAATTTGGGGAAACCCCTACAATGAGCAGTTCTTC
V: TRBV6-2/TRBV6-3; size: .; J: TRBJ2-5; D: .; CDR3: CASSYSTRVSETQYF; DNA: TGTGCCAGCAGTTACTCGACCCGGGTATCAGAGACCCAGTACTTC
V: TRBV5-4; size: .; J: TRBJ1-2; D: .; CDR3: CASSLDTYGYTF; DNA: TGTGCCAGCAGCTTGGACACCTATGGCTACACCTTC
V: TRBV6-8; size: .; J: TRBJ1-6; D: .; CDR3: CASSSQSSYNSPLHF; DNA: TGTGCCAGCAGTTCGCAGAGCTCCTATAATTCACCCCTCCACTTT
V: TRBV5-6; size: .; J: TRBJ1-5; D: TRBD1; CDR3: CASTLGQGRQPQHF; DNA: TGTGCCAGCACCCTGGGACAGGGGCGTCAGCCCCAGCATTTT
V: TRBV4-1; size: .; J: TRBJ2-1; D: TRBD1; CDR3: CASSQPGQGSYNEQFF; DNA: TGCGCCAGCAGCCAACCGGGACAGGGCTCCTACAATGAGCAGTTCTTC
V: TRBV5-1; size: .; J: TRBJ2-5; D: .; CDR3: CASSRYGQQETQYF; DNA: TGCGCCAGCAGCCGGTATGGACAGCAAGAGACCCAGTACTTC
V: TRBV21-1; size: .; J: TRBJ2-3; D: .; CDR3: CASSKEGLDTQYF; DNA: TGTGCCAGCAGCAAAGAGGGCTTGGATACGCAGTATTTT
V: TRBV6-4; size: .; J: TRBJ2-3; D: .; CDR3: CASSDSADTQYF; DNA: TGTGCCAGCAGTGACTCCGCAGATACGCAGTATTTT
V: TRBV19; size: .; J: TRBJ1-1; D: TRBD1; CDR3: CASIDRGLGTEAFF; DNA: TGTGCCAGTATTGACAGGGGGCTGGGCACTGAAGCTTTCTTT
V: TRBV7-8; size: medium-sized; J: TRBJ2-7; D: .; CDR3: CASSPIDRGYEQYF; DNA: TGTGCCAGCAGTCCCATAGATCGGGGCTACGAGCAGTACTTC
V: TRBV23-1; size: .; J: TRBJ1-3; D: .; CDR3: CASSLGDNRSGNTIYF; DNA: TGCGCCAGCAGTCTCGGGGACAACCGCTCTGGAAACACCATATATTTT
V: TRBV12-3/TRBV12-4; size: .; J: TRBJ2-7; D: .; CDR3: CASSRLTNEQYF; DNA: TGTGCCAGCAGCCGGCTGACCAACGAGCAGTACTTC
V: TRBV2; size: .; J: TRBJ1-1; D: .; CDR3: CASSETGWTEAFF; DNA: TGTGCCAGCAGTGAAACAGGCTGGACTGAAGCTTTCTTT
V: TRBV5-1; size: .; J: TRBJ2-5; D: .; CDR3: CASRAGDAGETQYF; DNA: TGCGCCAGCAGAGCAGGGGATGCTGGTGAGACCCAGTACTTC
V: TRBV28; size: .; J: TRBJ2-6; D: .; CDR3: CASTGGHSGANVLTF; DNA: TGTGCCAGCACCGGGGGGCACTCTGGGGCCAACGTCCTGACTTTC
V: TRBV10-2; size: .; J: TRBJ1-2; D: TRBD1; CDR3: CASRGYTGTGLSYGYTF; DNA: TGCGCCAGCAGGGGCTACACCGGGACAGGGCTCTCTTATGGCTACACCTTC
V: TRBV7-9; size: .; J: TRBJ1-2; D: TRBD1; CDR3: CASSLGDQGAYGGYTF; DNA: TGTGCCAGCAGCTTAGGGGACCAGGGGGCTTATGGTGGCTACACCTTC
V: TRBV5-4; size: .; J: TRBJ1-2; D: .; CDR3: CASSLKGSGYGYTF; DNA: TGTGCCAGCAGCTTGAAAGGGTCTGGCTATGGCTACACCTTC
V: TRBV12-5; size: .; J: TRBJ1-5; D: .; CDR3: CASGPDSNQPQHF; DNA: TGTGCTAGTGGTCCAGATAGCAATCAGCCCCAGCATTTT